This T cell receptor (beta chain) came from a study of blood T cells in healthy people across ages. Findings and caveats of the study: Age advanced and TCR beta diversity per million T cells fell, roughly linearly. Those diversity estimates obtained from one million T cells were thought to be underestimates.

This clonotype was seen many times. Its target is not known. Donor samples were obtained from healthy Caucasian individuals from Russia, aged about 6 to 95. Each individual donor underwent a draw of about 9.1 milliliters of peripheral blood. Alongside a J-beta primer mix, a sample-barcoded 5' primer served in a second PCR lasting about 7 to 11 cycles. Via MiXCR, TCRdb re-called the 5' RACE reads, giving one row per CDR3 protein. The sample has approximately 810,000 distinct CDR3 sequences, under 30% seen once. CDR3 length: 16 amino acids. The trim removed 3 bases at V and 5 bases at J, leaving 12 bases unmatched. CDR1 SGDLS and CDR2 YYNGEE come from the germline V gene.

This chain links TRBV9 with TRBJ2-5, with TRBD1 matching 8 bases. Sequenced: blood. This TCR came from a woman aged 80 or over in good health. The CDR3 protein is CASSATARTGGETQYF. CDR3 sequence (DNA): TGTGCCAGCAGCGCCACGGCACGTACAGGGGGGGAGACCCAGTACTTC.